This paragraph covers one TCR beta chain sequence. Its antigen remains unidentified. Following RNA extraction, reverse transcription yielded cDNA that acted as the sequencing template. Assay: immunoSEQ multiplex PCR; the TCRdb copy retains only in-frame clones and omits some. Here the sample spans around 50,000 clones, roughly 96% being singletons. The source of the sample is a study of CD8+ T cells in alopecia areata. On the study more broadly: At a dose of 5 to 10 mg twice daily, oral tofacitinib was given to treated patients. Findings and caveats of the study: When scalp samples are sequenced, resident alphabeta T cells of normal skin are also captured.

V trimming: 5 bases; J trimming: 3 bases; junction bases outside the gene matches: 7. The CDR3 covers 15 residues. Germline V lookup: CDR1 PRHDT, CDR2 FYEKMQ (reference sequence). This receptor was obtained from a human donor with alopecia areata. This material consisted of CD8+ T cells sorted from blood, taken at week 0. This chain links TRBV13 with TRBJ2-1; 7 positions agree with TRBD2. The CDR3 DNA sequence: TGTGCCAGCAGCGAGACTAGCCGGAACTACAATGAGCAGTTCTTC. Its translation: CASSETSRNYNEQFF.